The rows below give T cell receptor beta chains drawn from one sample of a study of blood T cell repertoires in COVID-19. The protocol was immunoSEQ multiplex PCR, while the TCRdb copy is restricted to in-frame clones and leaves out a portion. This table has about 94,000 clones, more than 75% appearing once. The sequenced material came from peripheral blood. The receptors come from a woman over 75 with acute or convalescent COVID-19. CDR3s include the opening cysteine and the closing phenylalanine or tryptophan. A D gene is named only where the DNA matches it firmly. Where a row states a size, it is once, few, many or the class of an expanded clone; other rows omit it.

d_call | j_call | clone_size | v_call | cdr3_aa | cdr3_nt
NA | TRBJ1-3 | few | TRBV10-3 | CAIRPTGSSGNTIYF | TGTGCCATCAGACCCACAGGAAGCTCTGGAAACACCATATATTTT
NA | TRBJ2-7 | NA | TRBV5-4 | CASSREGLTLGGEQYF | TGTGCCAGCAGCAGAGAAGGACTTACCCTCGGGGGCGAGCAGTACTTC
TRBD2 | TRBJ2-7 | once | TRBV5-1 | CASRDLAGESYEQYF | TGCGCCAGCAGGGATCTGGCGGGGGAATCCTACGAGCAGTACTTC
TRBD1 | TRBJ1-1 | NA | TRBV14 | CASSQYRGWTEAFF | TGTGCCAGCAGCCAATACAGGGGTTGGACTGAAGCTTTCTTT
NA | TRBJ2-3 | NA | TRBV5-1 | CASSLDGGTTDTQYF | TGCGCCAGCAGCTTGGACGGCGGAACCACAGATACGCAGTATTTT
TRBD1 | TRBJ2-5 | NA | TRBV7-9 | CASSLGQGPETQYF | TGTGCCAGCAGCTTAGGACAGGGTCCAGAGACCCAGTACTTC
NA | TRBJ1-6 | NA | TRBV19 | CASRQTARSATPLHF | TGTGCCAGTAGACAGACGGCCCGATCAGCAACACCCCTCCACTTT
NA | TRBJ1-2 | NA | TRBV3-1/TRBV3-2 | CASSHPQGRLVGYTF | TGTGCCAGCAGCCATCCTCAGGGGCGTTTGGTGGGCTACACCTTC
TRBD2 | TRBJ2-6 | NA | TRBV28 | CASSPWGGFGAGANVLTF | TGTGCCAGTAGCCCTTGGGGGGGGTTTGGGGCTGGGGCCAACGTCCTGACTTTC
TRBD1 | TRBJ1-5 | NA | TRBV6-1 | CASSEAPGQGKAQHF | TGTGCCAGCAGTGAAGCACCGGGACAGGGAAAGGCCCAGCATTTT
NA | TRBJ1-2 | NA | TRBV19 | CASSIARDSHSYGYTF | TGTGCCAGTAGTATAGCTCGAGACAGCCACTCCTATGGCTACACCTTC
NA | TRBJ2-7 | few | TRBV4-3 | CASSQEARTYEQYF | TGCGCCAGCAGCCAAGAGGCCAGAACCTACGAGCAGTACTTC
NA | TRBJ1-1 | NA | TRBV15 | CATSRDFLSPEAFF | TGTGCCACCAGCAGAGATTTCCTGAGCCCTGAAGCTTTCTTT
NA | TRBJ2-2 | NA | TRBV3-1/TRBV3-2 | CASSHDSRGPMGPGELFF | TGTGCCAGCAGCCATGACTCGCGGGGGCCTATGGGCCCCGGGGAGCTGTTTTTT
NA | TRBJ1-3 | once | TRBV12-3/TRBV12-4 | CASSFRSGNTIYF | TGTGCCAGCAGTTTTCGTAGTGGAAACACCATATATTTT
TRBD1 | TRBJ2-5 | NA | TRBV7-2 | CASSLGAGTGGTQYF | TGTGCCAGCAGCTTAGGTGCCGGGACAGGCGGCACCCAGTACTTC
NA | TRBJ2-1 | NA | TRBV7-7 | CASSLGGRGSYNEQFF | TGTGCTAGCAGCTTAGGGGGGAGGGGTTCCTACAATGAGCAGTTCTTC